The clone carrying this T cell receptor beta chain has just a few counts. Its antigen remains unidentified. Using immunoSEQ multiplex PCR, the repertoire was profiled, and TCRdb retains in-frame clones only, with some absent. Here the sample spans approximately 4,200 clones, around 22% being singletons. Treatment in this sample: randomized to nivolumab then ipilimumab (arm A) or the reverse (arm B). Trimming removed 5 bases from V and 4 bases from J; junction bases left unmatched: 8. The CDR3 is 16 residues long. Germline-derived CDR1 and CDR2 are LNHDA and SQIVND (reference sequence). These data originate in a study of sequential checkpoint blockade in melanoma. Across the whole study: Both treatment sequences were followed by maintenance nivolumab. Study results and caveats: Rising tumor T-cell fraction and clonality meant about 30 times likelier benefit. PD-L1 staining and CD8+ counts, not mutational load, tracked tumor T-cell clonality.

The sequence came from a human donor with melanoma. This chain links TRBV19 with TRBJ1-3, with 10 bases matching TRBD1. Source: tumor tissue (inferred from file names), taken from a patient given nivolumab and ipilimumab in sequence. The CDR3 DNA reads TGTGCCAGTAGTTTGGGACAGGGGTCGGGAGGAAACACCATATATTTT. Amino acids: CASSLGQGSGGNTIYF.